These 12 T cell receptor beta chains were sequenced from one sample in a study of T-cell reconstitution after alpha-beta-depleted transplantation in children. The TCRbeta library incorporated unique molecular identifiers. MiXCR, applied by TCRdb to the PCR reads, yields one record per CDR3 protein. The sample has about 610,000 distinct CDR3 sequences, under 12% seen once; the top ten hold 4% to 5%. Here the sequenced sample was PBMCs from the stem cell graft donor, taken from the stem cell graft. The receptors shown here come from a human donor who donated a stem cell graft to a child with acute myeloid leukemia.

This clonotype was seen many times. CDR3 in amino acids: CSVAPRAGGSGNEQFF. As DNA, the CDR3 is TGCAGCGTTGCCCCGAGAGCGGGAGGTTCTGGCAATGAGCAGTTCTTC. This chain links TRBV29-1 with TRBJ2-1; the match to TRBD2 covers 9 bases. The CDR3 has 16 residues. Germline V gene lookup returns CDR1 SQVTM and CDR2 ANQGSEA. V lost 4 bases and J lost 6; bases outside the gene matches: 13.

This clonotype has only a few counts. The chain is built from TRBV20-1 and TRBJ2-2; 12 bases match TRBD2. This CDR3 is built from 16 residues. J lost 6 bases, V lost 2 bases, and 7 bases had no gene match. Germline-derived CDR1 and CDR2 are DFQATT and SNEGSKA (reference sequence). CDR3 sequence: CSARLAGGKGAGELFF. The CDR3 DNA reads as TGCAGTGCTAGACTAGCGGGAGGGAAGGGCGCCGGGGAGCTGTTTTTT.

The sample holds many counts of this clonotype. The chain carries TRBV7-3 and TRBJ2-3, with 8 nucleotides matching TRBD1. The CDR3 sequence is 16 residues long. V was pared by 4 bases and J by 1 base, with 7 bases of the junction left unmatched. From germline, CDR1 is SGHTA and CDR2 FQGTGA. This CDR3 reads CASSYLSGQGTDTQYF. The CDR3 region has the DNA TGTGCCAGCAGCTATCTATCGGGACAGGGCACAGATACGCAGTATTTT.

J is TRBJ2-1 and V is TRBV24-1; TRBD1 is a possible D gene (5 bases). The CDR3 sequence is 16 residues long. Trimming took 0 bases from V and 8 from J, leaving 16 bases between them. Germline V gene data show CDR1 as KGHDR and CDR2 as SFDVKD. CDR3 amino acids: CATSDLGRGSRDEQFF. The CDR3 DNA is TGTGCCACCAGTGATTTGGGAAGGGGAAGTCGCGATGAGCAGTTCTTC.

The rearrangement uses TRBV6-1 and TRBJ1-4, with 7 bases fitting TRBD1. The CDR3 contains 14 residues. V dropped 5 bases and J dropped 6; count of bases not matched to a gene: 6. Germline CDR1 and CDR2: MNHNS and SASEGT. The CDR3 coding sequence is TGTGCCAGCAGTCAGACAGGGAATGATGAAAAACTGTTTTTT. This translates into CASSQTGNDEKLFF.

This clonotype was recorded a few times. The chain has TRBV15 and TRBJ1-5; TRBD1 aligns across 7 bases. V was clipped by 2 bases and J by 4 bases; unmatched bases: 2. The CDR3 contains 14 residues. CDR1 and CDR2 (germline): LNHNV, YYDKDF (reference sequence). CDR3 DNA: TGTGCCACCAGCAGAACAGGGGCGAATCAGCCCCAGCATTTT. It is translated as CATSRTGANQPQHF.

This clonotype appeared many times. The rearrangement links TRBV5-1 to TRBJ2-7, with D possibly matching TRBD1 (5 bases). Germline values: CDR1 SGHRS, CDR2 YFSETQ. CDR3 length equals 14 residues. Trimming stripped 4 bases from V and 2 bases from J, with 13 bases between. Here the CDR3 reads CASSPFQGTYEQYF. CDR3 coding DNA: TGCGCCAGCAGCCCCTTCCAGGGAACCTACGAGCAGTACTTC.

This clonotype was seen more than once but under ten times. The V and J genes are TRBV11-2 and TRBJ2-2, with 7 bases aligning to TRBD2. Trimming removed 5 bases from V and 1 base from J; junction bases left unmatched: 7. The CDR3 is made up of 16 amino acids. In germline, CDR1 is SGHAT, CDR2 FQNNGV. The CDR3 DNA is TGTGCCAGCAGCCGAAAGCGGGGCAAGAACACCGGGGAGCTGTTTTTT. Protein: CASSRKRGKNTGELFF.

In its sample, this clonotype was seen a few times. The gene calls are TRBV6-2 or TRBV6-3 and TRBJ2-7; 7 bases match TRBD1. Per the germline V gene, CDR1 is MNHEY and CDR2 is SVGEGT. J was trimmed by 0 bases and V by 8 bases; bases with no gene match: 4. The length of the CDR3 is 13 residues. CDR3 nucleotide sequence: TGTGCCAGCGGTACAGGGGTCTCCTACGAGCAGTACTTC. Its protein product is CASGTGVSYEQYF.

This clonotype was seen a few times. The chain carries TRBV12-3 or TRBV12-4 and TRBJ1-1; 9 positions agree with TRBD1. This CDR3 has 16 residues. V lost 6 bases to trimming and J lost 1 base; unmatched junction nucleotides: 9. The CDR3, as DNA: TGTGCCAGCAGCCCACTCGTGGACAGGGGGAACACTGAAGCTTTCTTT. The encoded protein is CASSPLVDRGNTEAFF.

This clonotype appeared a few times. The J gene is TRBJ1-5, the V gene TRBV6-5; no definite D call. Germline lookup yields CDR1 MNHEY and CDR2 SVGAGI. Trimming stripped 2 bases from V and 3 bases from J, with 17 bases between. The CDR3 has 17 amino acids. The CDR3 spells CASSYTHPSNSNQPQHF. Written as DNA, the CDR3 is TGTGCCAGCAGTTACACACACCCATCGAATTCCAATCAGCCCCAGCATTTT.

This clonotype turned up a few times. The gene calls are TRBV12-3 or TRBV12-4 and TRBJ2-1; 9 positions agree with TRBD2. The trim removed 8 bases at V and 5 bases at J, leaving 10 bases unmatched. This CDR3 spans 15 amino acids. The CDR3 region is CASGTGTSFHNEQFF. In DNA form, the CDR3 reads TGTGCCAGCGGGACCGGGACTAGCTTCCACAATGAGCAGTTCTTC.